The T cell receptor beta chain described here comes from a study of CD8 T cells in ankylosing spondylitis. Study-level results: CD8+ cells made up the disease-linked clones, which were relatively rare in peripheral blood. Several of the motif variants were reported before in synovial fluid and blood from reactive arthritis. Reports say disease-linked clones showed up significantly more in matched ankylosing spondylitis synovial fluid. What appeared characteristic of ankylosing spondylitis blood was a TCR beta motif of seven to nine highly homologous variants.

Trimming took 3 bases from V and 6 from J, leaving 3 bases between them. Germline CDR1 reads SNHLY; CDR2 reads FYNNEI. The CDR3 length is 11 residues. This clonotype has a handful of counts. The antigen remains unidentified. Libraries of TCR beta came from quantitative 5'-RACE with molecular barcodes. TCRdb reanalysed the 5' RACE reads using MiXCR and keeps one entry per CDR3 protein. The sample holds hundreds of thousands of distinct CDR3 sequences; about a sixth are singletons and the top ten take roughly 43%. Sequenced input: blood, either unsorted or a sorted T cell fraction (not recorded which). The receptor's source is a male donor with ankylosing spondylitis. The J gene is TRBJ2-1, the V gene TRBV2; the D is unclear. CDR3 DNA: TGTGCCAGCAGTGAGTCCAATGAGCAGTTCTTC. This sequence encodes CASSESNEQFF.